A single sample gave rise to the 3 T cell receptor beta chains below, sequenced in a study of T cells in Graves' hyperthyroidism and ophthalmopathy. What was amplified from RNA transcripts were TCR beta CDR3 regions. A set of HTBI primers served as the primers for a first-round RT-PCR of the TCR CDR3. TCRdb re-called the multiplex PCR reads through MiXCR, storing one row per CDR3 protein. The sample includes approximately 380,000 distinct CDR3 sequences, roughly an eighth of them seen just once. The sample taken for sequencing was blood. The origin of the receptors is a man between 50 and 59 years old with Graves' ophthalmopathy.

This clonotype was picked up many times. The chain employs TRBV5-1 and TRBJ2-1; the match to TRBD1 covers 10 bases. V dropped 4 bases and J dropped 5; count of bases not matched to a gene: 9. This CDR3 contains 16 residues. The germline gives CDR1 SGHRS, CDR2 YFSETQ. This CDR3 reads CASSLRTGGGHNEQFF. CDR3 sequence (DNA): TGCGCCAGCAGCCTAAGGACAGGGGGAGGCCACAATGAGCAGTTCTTC.

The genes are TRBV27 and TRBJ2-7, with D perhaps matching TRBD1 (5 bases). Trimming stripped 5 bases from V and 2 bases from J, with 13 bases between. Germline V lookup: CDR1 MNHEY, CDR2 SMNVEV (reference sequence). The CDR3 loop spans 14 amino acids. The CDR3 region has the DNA TGTGCCAGCAGTGTCGATCAGGGTCCCTACGAGCAGTACTTC. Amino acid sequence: CASSVDQGPYEQYF.

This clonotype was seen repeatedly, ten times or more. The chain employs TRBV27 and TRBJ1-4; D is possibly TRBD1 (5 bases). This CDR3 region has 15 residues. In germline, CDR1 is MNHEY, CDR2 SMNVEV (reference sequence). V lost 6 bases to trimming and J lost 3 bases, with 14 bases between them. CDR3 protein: CASRGFGAANEKLFF. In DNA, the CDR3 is TGTGCCAGCAGGGGTTTCGGGGCCGCTAATGAAAAACTGTTTTTT.